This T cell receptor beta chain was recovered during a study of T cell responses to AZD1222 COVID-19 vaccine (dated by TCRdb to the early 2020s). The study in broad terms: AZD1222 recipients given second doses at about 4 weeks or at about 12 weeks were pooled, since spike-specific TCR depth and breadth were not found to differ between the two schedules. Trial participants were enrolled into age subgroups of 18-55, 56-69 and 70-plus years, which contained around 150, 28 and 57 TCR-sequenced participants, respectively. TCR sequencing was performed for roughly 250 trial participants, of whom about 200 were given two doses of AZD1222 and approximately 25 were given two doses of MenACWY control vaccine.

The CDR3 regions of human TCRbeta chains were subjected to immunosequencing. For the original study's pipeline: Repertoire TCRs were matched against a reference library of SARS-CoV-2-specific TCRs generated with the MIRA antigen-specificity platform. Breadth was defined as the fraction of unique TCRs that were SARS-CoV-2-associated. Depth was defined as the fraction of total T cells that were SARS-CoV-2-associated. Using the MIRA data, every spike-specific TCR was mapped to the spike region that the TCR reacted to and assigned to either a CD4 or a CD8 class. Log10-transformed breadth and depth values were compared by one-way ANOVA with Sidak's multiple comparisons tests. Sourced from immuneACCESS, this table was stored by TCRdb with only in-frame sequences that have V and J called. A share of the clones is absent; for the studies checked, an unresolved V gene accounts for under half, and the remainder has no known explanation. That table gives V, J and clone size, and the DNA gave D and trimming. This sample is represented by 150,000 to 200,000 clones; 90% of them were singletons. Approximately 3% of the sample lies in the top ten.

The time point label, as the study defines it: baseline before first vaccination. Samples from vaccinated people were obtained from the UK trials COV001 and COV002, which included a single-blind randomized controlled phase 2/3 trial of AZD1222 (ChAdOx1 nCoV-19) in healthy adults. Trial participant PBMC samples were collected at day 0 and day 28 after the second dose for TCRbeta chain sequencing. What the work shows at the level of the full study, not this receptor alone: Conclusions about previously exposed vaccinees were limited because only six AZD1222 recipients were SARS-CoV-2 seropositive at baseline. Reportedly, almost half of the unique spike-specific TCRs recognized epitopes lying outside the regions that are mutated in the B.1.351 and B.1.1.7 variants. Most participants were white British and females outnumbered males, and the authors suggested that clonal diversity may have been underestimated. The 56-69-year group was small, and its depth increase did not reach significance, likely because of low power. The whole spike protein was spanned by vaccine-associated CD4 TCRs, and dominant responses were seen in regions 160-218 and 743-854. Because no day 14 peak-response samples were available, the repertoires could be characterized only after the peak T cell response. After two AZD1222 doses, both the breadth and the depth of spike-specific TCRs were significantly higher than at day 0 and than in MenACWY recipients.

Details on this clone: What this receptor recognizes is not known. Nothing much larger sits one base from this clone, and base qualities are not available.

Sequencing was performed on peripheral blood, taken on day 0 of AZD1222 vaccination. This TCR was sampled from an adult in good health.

The CDR3 protein: CASSLAPVEQYF. The nucleotide sequence reads as follows: TGTGCCAGCAGCTTAGCCCCCGTCGAGCAGTACTTC. This sequence uses TRBV11-2 and TRBJ2-7; confidence is insufficient to name the D gene. As encoded in the germline V gene, CDR1 is SGHAT while CDR2 is FQNNGV. There are 12 amino acids in the CDR3, from cysteine to phenylalanine inclusive. Only the CDR3 DNA stays, 36 bases, in frame from base 1. The V end loses 1 base and the J end loses 6 bases, and a stretch of 7 bases separates them.